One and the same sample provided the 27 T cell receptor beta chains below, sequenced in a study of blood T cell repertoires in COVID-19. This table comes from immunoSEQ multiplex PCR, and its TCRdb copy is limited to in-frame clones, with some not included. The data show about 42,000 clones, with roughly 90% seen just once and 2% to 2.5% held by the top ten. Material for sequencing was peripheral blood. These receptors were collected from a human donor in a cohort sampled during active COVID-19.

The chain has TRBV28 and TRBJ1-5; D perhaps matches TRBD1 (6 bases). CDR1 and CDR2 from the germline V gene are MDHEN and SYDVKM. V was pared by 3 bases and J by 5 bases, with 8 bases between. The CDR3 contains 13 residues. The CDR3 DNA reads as TGTGCCAGCAGTTTTGAGGGGGATCAGCCCCAGCATTTT. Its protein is CASSFEGDQPQHF.

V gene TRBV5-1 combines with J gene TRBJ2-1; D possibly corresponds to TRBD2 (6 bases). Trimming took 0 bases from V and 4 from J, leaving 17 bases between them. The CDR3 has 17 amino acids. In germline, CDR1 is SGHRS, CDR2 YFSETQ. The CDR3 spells CASSLATGRGVYNEQFF. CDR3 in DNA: TGCGCCAGCAGCTTGGCCACGGGTCGCGGGGTTTACAATGAGCAGTTCTTC.

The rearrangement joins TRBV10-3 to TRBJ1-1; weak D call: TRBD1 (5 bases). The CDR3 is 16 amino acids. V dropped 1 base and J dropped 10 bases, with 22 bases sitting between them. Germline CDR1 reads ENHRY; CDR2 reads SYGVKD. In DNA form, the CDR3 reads TGTGCCATCAGTGAGTACAGGACGGGAGAGGGGAGTGCAGCTTTCTTT. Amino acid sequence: CAISEYRTGEGSAAFF.

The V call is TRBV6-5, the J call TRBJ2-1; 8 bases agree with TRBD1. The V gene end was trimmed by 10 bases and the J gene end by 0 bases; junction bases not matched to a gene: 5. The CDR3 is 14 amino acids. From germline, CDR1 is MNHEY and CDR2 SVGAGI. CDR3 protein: CATGGTGSYNEQFF. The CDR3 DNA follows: TGTGCCACCGGCGGGACAGGCTCCTACAATGAGCAGTTCTTC.

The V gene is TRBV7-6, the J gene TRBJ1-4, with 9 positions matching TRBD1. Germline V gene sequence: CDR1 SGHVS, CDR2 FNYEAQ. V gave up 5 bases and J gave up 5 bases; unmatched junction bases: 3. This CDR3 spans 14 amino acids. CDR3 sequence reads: CASSRGQGNEKLFF. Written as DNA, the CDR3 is TGTGCCAGCAGCCGAGGACAGGGGAATGAAAAACTGTTTTTT.

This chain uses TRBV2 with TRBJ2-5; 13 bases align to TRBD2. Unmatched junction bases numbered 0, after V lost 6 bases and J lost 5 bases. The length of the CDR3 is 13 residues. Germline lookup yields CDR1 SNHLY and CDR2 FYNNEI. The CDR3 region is CASRGLAGETQYF. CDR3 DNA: TGTGCCAGCAGGGGACTAGCGGGGGAGACCCAGTACTTC. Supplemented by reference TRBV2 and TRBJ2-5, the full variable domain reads EPEVTQTPSHQVTQMGQEVILRCVPISNHLYFYWYRQILGQKVEFLVSFYNNEISEKSEIFDDQFSVERPDGSNFTLKIRSTKLEDSAMYFCASRGLAGETQYFGPGTRLLVL.

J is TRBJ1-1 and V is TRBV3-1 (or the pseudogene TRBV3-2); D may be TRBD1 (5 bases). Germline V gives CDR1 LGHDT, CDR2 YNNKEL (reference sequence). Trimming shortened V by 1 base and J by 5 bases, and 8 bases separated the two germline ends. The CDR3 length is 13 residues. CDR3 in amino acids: CASSQGGGTEAFF. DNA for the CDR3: TGTGCCAGCAGCCAAGGGGGCGGTACTGAAGCTTTCTTT.

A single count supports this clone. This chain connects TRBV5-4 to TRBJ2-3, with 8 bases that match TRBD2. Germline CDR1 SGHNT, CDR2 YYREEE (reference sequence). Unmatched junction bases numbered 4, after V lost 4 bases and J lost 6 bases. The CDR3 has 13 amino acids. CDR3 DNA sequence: TGTGCCAGCAGCCTGGCGGGAGGCGATACGCAGTATTTT. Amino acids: CASSLAGGDTQYF.

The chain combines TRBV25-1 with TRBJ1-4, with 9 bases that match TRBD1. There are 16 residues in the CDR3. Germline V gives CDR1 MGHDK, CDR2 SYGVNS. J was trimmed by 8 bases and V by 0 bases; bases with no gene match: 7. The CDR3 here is CASSEYGTGMEEKLFF. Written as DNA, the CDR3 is TGTGCCAGCAGTGAATACGGGACAGGGATGGAGGAAAAACTGTTTTTT. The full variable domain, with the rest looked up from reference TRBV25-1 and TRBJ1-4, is EADIYQTPRYLVIGTGKKITLECSQTMGHDKMYWYQQDPGMELHLIHYSYGVNSTEKGDLSSESTVSRIRTEHFPLTLESARPSHTSQYLCASSEYGTGMEEKLFFGSGTQLSVL.

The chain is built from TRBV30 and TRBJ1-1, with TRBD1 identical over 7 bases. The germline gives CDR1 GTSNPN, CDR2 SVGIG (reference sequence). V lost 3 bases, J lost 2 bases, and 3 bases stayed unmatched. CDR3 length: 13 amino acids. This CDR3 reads CAWRRQGNTEAFF. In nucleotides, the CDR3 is TGTGCCTGGAGGAGACAGGGAAACACTGAAGCTTTCTTT.

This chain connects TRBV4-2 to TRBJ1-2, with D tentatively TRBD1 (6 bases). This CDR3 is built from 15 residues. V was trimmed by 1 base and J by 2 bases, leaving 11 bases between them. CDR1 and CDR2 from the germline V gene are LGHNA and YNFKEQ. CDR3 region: CASSQVWQGNYGYTF. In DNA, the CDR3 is TGTGCCAGCAGCCAAGTGTGGCAGGGGAACTATGGCTACACCTTC.

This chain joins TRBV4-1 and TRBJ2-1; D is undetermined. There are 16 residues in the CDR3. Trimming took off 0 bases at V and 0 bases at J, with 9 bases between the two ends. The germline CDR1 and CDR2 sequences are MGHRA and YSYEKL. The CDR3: CASSQDSSSSYNEQFF. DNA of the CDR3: TGCGCCAGCAGCCAAGACAGTTCCAGCTCCTACAATGAGCAGTTCTTC.

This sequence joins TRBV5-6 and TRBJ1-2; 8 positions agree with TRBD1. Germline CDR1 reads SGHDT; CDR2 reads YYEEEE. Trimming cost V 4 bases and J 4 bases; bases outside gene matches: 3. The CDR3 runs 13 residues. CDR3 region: CASSPGQVYGYTF. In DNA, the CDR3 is TGTGCCAGCAGCCCGGGACAGGTCTATGGCTACACCTTC.

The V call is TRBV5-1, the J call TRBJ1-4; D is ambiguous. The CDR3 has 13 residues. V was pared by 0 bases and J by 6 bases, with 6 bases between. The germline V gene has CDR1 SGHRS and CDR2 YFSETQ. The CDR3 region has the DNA TGCGCCAGCAGCTTGGGGCAATATGAAAAACTGTTTTTT. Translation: CASSLGQYEKLFF.

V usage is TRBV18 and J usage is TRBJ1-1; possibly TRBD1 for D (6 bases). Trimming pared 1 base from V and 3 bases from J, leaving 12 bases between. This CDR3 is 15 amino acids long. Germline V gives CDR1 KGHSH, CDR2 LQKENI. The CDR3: CASSPRQAKDTEAFF. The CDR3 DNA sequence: TGTGCCAGCTCACCACGACAGGCGAAGGACACTGAAGCTTTCTTT.

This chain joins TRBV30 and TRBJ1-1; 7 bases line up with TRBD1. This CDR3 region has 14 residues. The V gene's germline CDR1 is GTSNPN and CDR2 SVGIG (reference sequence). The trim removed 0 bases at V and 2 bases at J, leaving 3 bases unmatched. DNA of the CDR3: TGTGCCTGGAGTGTACCAGGGGGAAACACTGAAGCTTTCTTT. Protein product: CAWSVPGGNTEAFF. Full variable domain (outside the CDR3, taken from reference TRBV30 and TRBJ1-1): SQTIHQWPATLVQPVGSPLSLECTVEGTSNPNLYWYRQAAGRGLQLLFYSVGIGQISSEVPQNLSASRPQDRQFILSSKKLLLSDSGFYLCAWSVPGGNTEAFFGQGTRLTVV.

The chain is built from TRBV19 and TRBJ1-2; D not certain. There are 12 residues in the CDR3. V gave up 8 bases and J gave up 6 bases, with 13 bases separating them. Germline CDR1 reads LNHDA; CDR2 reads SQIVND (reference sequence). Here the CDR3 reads CASFTRGNGYTF. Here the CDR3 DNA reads TGTGCCAGTTTTACTCGAGGAAATGGCTACACCTTC.

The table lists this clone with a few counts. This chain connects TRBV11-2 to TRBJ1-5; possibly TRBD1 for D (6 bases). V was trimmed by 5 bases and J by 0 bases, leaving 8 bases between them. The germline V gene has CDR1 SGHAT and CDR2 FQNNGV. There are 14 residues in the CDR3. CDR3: CASSRTDSNQPQHF. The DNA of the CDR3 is TGTGCCAGCAGCAGGACAGATAGCAATCAGCCCCAGCATTTT.

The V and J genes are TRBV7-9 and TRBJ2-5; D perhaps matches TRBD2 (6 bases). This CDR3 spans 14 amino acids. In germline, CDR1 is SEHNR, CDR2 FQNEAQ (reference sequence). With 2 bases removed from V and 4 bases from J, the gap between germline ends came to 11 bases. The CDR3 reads CASSLLVGGETQYF. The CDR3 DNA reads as TGTGCCAGCAGCTTATTGGTGGGAGGAGAGACCCAGTACTTC.

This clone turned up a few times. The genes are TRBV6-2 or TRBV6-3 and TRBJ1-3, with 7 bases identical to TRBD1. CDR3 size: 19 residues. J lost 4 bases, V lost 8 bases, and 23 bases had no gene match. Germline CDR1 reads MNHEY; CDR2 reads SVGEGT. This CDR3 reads CASCLGGSGGFRGGNTIYF. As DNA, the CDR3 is TGTGCCAGCTGCCTGGGTGGATCAGGGGGATTTCGTGGAGGAAACACCATATATTTT.

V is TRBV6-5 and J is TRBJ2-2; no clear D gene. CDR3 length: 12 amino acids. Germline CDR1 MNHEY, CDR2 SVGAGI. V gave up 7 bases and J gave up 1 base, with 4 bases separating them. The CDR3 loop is CASIQNTGELFF. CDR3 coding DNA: TGTGCCAGCATACAGAACACCGGGGAGCTGTTTTTT.

CDR3 sequence (DNA): TGCGCCAGCCCTGGTTTGAACACAGGGGTGGGCTACACCTTC. Its protein is CASPGLNTGVGYTF. V and J are TRBV23-1 and TRBJ1-2, with 7 positions matching TRBD1. TRBV23-1 is an ORF; its function is uncertain. With V trimmed by 8 bases and J by 8 bases, 14 bases remained unmatched. This CDR3 region has 14 residues.

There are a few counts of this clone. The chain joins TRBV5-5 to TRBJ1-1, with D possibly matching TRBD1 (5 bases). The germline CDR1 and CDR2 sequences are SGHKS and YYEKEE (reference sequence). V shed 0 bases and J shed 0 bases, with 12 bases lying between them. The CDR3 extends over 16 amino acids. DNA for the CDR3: TGTGCCAGCAGCTTGGTCGGGGGGAGTATGAACACTGAAGCTTTCTTT. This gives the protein CASSLVGGSMNTEAFF.

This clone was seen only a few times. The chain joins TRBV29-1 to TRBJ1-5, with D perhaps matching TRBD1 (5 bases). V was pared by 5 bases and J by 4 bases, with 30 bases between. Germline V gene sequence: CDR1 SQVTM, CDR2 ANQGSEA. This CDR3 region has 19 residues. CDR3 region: CSVNAGGQGLPGGNQPQHF. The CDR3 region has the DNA TGCAGCGTTAACGCCGGGGGTCAGGGACTCCCTGGGGGGAATCAGCCCCAGCATTTT.

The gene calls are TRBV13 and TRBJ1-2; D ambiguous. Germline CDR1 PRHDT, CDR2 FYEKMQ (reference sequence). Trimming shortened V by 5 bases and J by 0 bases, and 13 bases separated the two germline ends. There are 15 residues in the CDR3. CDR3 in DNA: TGTGCCAGCAGCCCCGAGTGGGCCGCTAACTATGGCTACACCTTC. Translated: CASSPEWAANYGYTF.

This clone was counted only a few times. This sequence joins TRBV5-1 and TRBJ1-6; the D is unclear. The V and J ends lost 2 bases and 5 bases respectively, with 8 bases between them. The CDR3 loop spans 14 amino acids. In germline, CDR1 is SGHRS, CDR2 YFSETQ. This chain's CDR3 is CASSFTADNSPLHF. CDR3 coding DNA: TGCGCCAGCAGCTTTACAGCGGATAATTCACCCCTCCACTTT.

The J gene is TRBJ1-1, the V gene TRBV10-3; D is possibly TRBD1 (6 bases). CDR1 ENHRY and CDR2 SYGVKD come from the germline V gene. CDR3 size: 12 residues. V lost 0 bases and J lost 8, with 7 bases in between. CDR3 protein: CAISESGGEAFF. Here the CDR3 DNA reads TGTGCCATCAGTGAGTCAGGGGGAGAAGCTTTCTTT.